These T cell receptor beta chains were read from a single sample in a study of T-cell reconstitution after alpha-beta-depleted transplantation in children. A single record per CDR3 protein comes from TCRdb applying MiXCR to the PCR reads. The sample gives hundreds of thousands of distinct CDR3 sequences, roughly 13% of which show up once; 0.79% is in the top ten. Sample: PBMCs, taken before TCRalphabeta/CD19-depleted stem cell transplant. The receptors originated from a girl aged 2-9 years with congenital amegakaryocytic thrombocytopenia, due to receive a stem cell transplant. Both conserved end residues are part of each CDR3. Fields, in order: J gene, D gene, V gene, clone size, CDR3 DNA, CDR3 protein. D genes are given only for firm matches. Size is stated for part of the rows, as once, few or many counts, or as a class when the clone is expanded.

J gene: TRBJ1-2
D gene: TRBD1
V gene: TRBV15
clone size: few
CDR3 DNA: TGTGCCACCACCGATGGCGGGGGGACAGGCTCCTATGGCTACACCTTC
CDR3 protein: CATTDGGGTGSYGYTF

J gene: TRBJ2-3
D gene: .
V gene: TRBV7-9
clone size: .
CDR3 DNA: TGTGCCAGCAGGTATAAACCGGGACGGAGCACAGATACGCAGTATTTT
CDR3 protein: CASRYKPGRSTDTQYF

J gene: TRBJ2-2
D gene: TRBD2
V gene: TRBV10-2
clone size: .
CDR3 DNA: TGCGCCAGCAGCCGGACTAGCGGGGTGAACACCGGGGAGCTGTTTTTT
CDR3 protein: CASSRTSGVNTGELFF

J gene: TRBJ2-1
D gene: TRBD2
V gene: TRBV12-3/TRBV12-4
clone size: many
CDR3 DNA: TGTGCCAGCAGTTTCGGTAGCGGGAGGGTCTCCTACAATGAGCAGTTCTTC
CDR3 protein: CASSFGSGRVSYNEQFF

J gene: TRBJ2-5
D gene: TRBD2
V gene: TRBV29-1
clone size: .
CDR3 DNA: TGCAGCGTTGTTTCTAGCGGGAGGCAAGAGACCCAGTACTTC
CDR3 protein: CSVVSSGRQETQYF

J gene: TRBJ1-2
D gene: .
V gene: TRBV4-1
clone size: few
CDR3 DNA: TGCGCCAGCAGCCAAGATTTCCCCGGGGCCTACACCTTC
CDR3 protein: CASSQDFPGAYTF

J gene: TRBJ2-7
D gene: .
V gene: TRBV20-1
clone size: many
CDR3 DNA: TGCAGTGCTAGCCGGGACACCCAGCCCCGCGAGCAGTACTTC
CDR3 protein: CSASRDTQPREQYF

J gene: TRBJ2-1
D gene: .
V gene: TRBV7-7
clone size: .
CDR3 DNA: TGTGCCAGCAGCGAGGGGGGGCCTTGGTCCTACAATGAGCAGTTCTTC
CDR3 protein: CASSEGGPWSYNEQFF

J gene: TRBJ1-2
D gene: TRBD1
V gene: TRBV5-1
clone size: many
CDR3 DNA: TGCGCCAGCAGCTTGGTCGGGGGACAGAGTTATGGCTACACCTTC
CDR3 protein: CASSLVGGQSYGYTF

J gene: TRBJ2-1
D gene: TRBD2
V gene: TRBV5-5
clone size: few
CDR3 DNA: TGTGCCAGCAGCCCGACCGGGACTAGAAACAATGAGCAGTTCTTC
CDR3 protein: CASSPTGTRNNEQFF

J gene: TRBJ2-3
D gene: .
V gene: TRBV5-1
clone size: many
CDR3 DNA: TGCGCCAGCAGGGAGTCCTTTCCGGATTCGGATACGCAGTATTTT
CDR3 protein: CASRESFPDSDTQYF

J gene: TRBJ1-2
D gene: TRBD1
V gene: TRBV14
clone size: .
CDR3 DNA: TGTGCCAGCAGCCTGATGACAGGGGACTATGGCTACACCTTC
CDR3 protein: CASSLMTGDYGYTF

J gene: TRBJ2-5
D gene: .
V gene: TRBV9
clone size: .
CDR3 DNA: TGTGCCAGCAGCGGAGGGACGGGGAAAGAGACCCAGTACTTC
CDR3 protein: CASSGGTGKETQYF

J gene: TRBJ2-1
D gene: TRBD2
V gene: TRBV7-9
clone size: .
CDR3 DNA: TGTGCCAGCAGCTCTAGATCGGGACTAGCGGCTTACAATGAGCAGTTCTTC
CDR3 protein: CASSSRSGLAAYNEQFF

J gene: TRBJ2-3
D gene: .
V gene: TRBV5-6
clone size: many
CDR3 DNA: TGTGCCAGCAGCTGGAAGAGTAGCACAGATACGCAGTATTTT
CDR3 protein: CASSWKSSTDTQYF

J gene: TRBJ2-7
D gene: TRBD1
V gene: TRBV12-3/TRBV12-4
clone size: many
CDR3 DNA: TGTGCCAGCAGTTCCCCCGGACAGGGCGGATACGAGCAGTACTTC
CDR3 protein: CASSSPGQGGYEQYF

J gene: TRBJ2-2
D gene: .
V gene: TRBV29-1
clone size: .
CDR3 DNA: TGCAGCATATCGGAAGGGGGGAACACCGGGGAGCTGTTTTTT
CDR3 protein: CSISEGGNTGELFF

J gene: TRBJ2-7
D gene: .
V gene: TRBV20-1
clone size: .
CDR3 DNA: TGCAGTGCGGGGCGCCCAACGACCCCCTCCGAGCAGTACTTC
CDR3 protein: CSAGRPTTPSEQYF

J gene: TRBJ2-1
D gene: TRBD1
V gene: TRBV20-1
clone size: many
CDR3 DNA: TGCAGTGCTAGTGGGGGACAGGTGACCTACAATGAGCAGTTCTTC
CDR3 protein: CSASGGQVTYNEQFF

J gene: TRBJ2-5
D gene: .
V gene: TRBV5-1
clone size: .
CDR3 DNA: TGCGCCAGCAGCCCAAAGGTGGGGCTAGGAGAGACCCAGTACTTC
CDR3 protein: CASSPKVGLGETQYF

J gene: TRBJ2-4
D gene: .
V gene: TRBV15
clone size: many
CDR3 DNA: TGTGCCACCAGCAGAACTACAGGGTCCCCAAACATTCAGTACTTC
CDR3 protein: CATSRTTGSPNIQYF

J gene: TRBJ1-1
D gene: .
V gene: TRBV6-5
clone size: many
CDR3 DNA: TGTGCCAGCAGTTATGAACTATTTGGCGCTGAAGCTTTCTTT
CDR3 protein: CASSYELFGAEAFF

J gene: TRBJ2-3
D gene: .
V gene: TRBV20-1
clone size: many
CDR3 DNA: TGCAGTGCCCGGAGGGGGCTACTAGCGCCAAGGGCAGATACGCAGTATTTT
CDR3 protein: CSARRGLLAPRADTQYF

J gene: TRBJ2-5
D gene: .
V gene: TRBV5-1
clone size: few
CDR3 DNA: TGCGCCAGCAGCTTGACCCCTAGCTTGATTGTAGAGACCCAGTACTTC
CDR3 protein: CASSLTPSLIVETQYF

J gene: TRBJ2-1
D gene: TRBD1
V gene: TRBV29-1
clone size: many
CDR3 DNA: TGCAGCGTTGATGGGACAGTCAACTCCTACAATGAGCAGTTCTTC
CDR3 protein: CSVDGTVNSYNEQFF

J gene: TRBJ2-3
D gene: TRBD2
V gene: TRBV12-3/TRBV12-4
clone size: many
CDR3 DNA: TGTGCCAGCAGCGGAGCGGGAGGGCCTACAGATACGCAGTATTTT
CDR3 protein: CASSGAGGPTDTQYF

J gene: TRBJ2-4
D gene: TRBD2
V gene: TRBV5-1
clone size: many
CDR3 DNA: TGCGCCAGCAGCGTCAACCGACTAGCGGGAGCCCAAAAGAAATTTAAAAACTCCTTC
CDR3 protein: CASSVNRLAGAQKKFKNSF

J gene: TRBJ2-2
D gene: .
V gene: TRBV5-1
clone size: many
CDR3 DNA: TGTGCCAGCAGCTTAGCGAGGACCGGGGAGCTGTTTTTT
CDR3 protein: CASSLARTGELFF

J gene: TRBJ2-7
D gene: TRBD2
V gene: TRBV20-1
clone size: .
CDR3 DNA: TGCAGTGCTAGAGATGAGTCTAGCGGGACCCTCTCAGAGCAGTACTTC
CDR3 protein: CSARDESSGTLSEQYF

J gene: TRBJ2-4
D gene: .
V gene: TRBV15
clone size: .
CDR3 DNA: TGTGCCACCAGCTTCGGGACGGGGTTTGGAGGATTCTCGATTCAGTACTTC
CDR3 protein: CATSFGTGFGGFSIQYF

J gene: TRBJ1-6
D gene: TRBD1
V gene: TRBV29-1
clone size: .
CDR3 DNA: TGCAGCGTATGGACAGGGGCAAAAGATTCACCCCTCCACTTT
CDR3 protein: CSVWTGAKDSPLHF

J gene: TRBJ1-1
D gene: .
V gene: TRBV30
clone size: few
CDR3 DNA: TGTGCCTGGACGTGGGGTGACCCGAACACTGAAGCTTTCTTT
CDR3 protein: CAWTWGDPNTEAFF

J gene: TRBJ1-3
D gene: .
V gene: TRBV5-1
clone size: many
CDR3 DNA: TGCGCCAGCACCCTGGGCTCTGGAAACACCATATATTTT
CDR3 protein: CASTLGSGNTIYF

J gene: TRBJ1-1
D gene: .
V gene: TRBV20-1
clone size: many
CDR3 DNA: TGCAGTGTATCTCAAGGGATTTATACTGAAGCTTTCTTT
CDR3 protein: CSVSQGIYTEAFF

J gene: TRBJ2-1
D gene: .
V gene: TRBV28
clone size: many
CDR3 DNA: TGTGCCAGCAGGGGTGGGGGGAGCTCCTACAATGAGCAGTTCTTC
CDR3 protein: CASRGGGSSYNEQFF

J gene: TRBJ2-2
D gene: TRBD1
V gene: TRBV24-1
clone size: many
CDR3 DNA: TGTGCCACAGGGACTCCGACAGGGGGCAACACCGGGGAGCTGTTTTTT
CDR3 protein: CATGTPTGGNTGELFF

J gene: TRBJ2-3
D gene: TRBD2
V gene: TRBV5-1
clone size: .
CDR3 DNA: TGCGCCAGCAGCCCTGGGACTAGCTTCAGTACGCAGTATTTT
CDR3 protein: CASSPGTSFSTQYF

J gene: TRBJ2-3
D gene: TRBD1
V gene: TRBV29-1
clone size: few
CDR3 DNA: TGCAGCGTTGAACAGGACAGGTCGGCGGATACGCAGTATTTT
CDR3 protein: CSVEQDRSADTQYF

J gene: TRBJ2-1
D gene: .
V gene: TRBV10-3
clone size: many
CDR3 DNA: TGTGCCATCAGTGAGCCGTATGGGATGGGGAGGCTACCCTACAATGAGCAGTTCTTC
CDR3 protein: CAISEPYGMGRLPYNEQFF

J gene: TRBJ2-1
D gene: .
V gene: TRBV28
clone size: many
CDR3 DNA: TGTGCCAGCAGTTATCCCCGCTCCTACAATGAGCAGTTCTTC
CDR3 protein: CASSYPRSYNEQFF

J gene: TRBJ1-4
D gene: TRBD1
V gene: TRBV20-1
clone size: once
CDR3 DNA: TGCAGTGCACTGTCGCGGACAGGGGATGAAAAACTGTTTTTT
CDR3 protein: CSALSRTGDEKLFF

J gene: TRBJ1-6
D gene: .
V gene: TRBV2
clone size: many
CDR3 DNA: TGTGCCAGCAGTGCAGAAAGGCTGGAATCACCCCTCCACTTT
CDR3 protein: CASSAERLESPLHF

J gene: TRBJ2-1
D gene: .
V gene: TRBV11-2
clone size: .
CDR3 DNA: TGTGCCAGCAGCTTGTATATCATGAATGAGCAGTTCTTC
CDR3 protein: CASSLYIMNEQFF

J gene: TRBJ1-2
D gene: .
V gene: TRBV5-1
clone size: .
CDR3 DNA: TGCGCCAGCAGCTTGGCCGGTCCCAGGAGTTCCTATGGCTACACCTTC
CDR3 protein: CASSLAGPRSSYGYTF

J gene: TRBJ2-1
D gene: TRBD2
V gene: TRBV5-1
clone size: few
CDR3 DNA: TGCGCCAGCAGCTTGACTAGCGGGATTAACAATGAGCAGTTCTTC
CDR3 protein: CASSLTSGINNEQFF

J gene: TRBJ2-6
D gene: .
V gene: TRBV12-5
clone size: .
CDR3 DNA: TGTGCTAGTGGCCCTCCGCGGGGGGCCAACGTCCTGACTTTC
CDR3 protein: CASGPPRGANVLTF

J gene: TRBJ2-2
D gene: TRBD2
V gene: TRBV19
clone size: .
CDR3 DNA: TGTGCCAGTAGTATAGGATCCGCAGGACTAGCTAATCCCGGGGAGCTGTTTTTT
CDR3 protein: CASSIGSAGLANPGELFF

J gene: TRBJ1-4
D gene: .
V gene: TRBV20-1
clone size: .
CDR3 DNA: TGCAGTGCTAGAGAACGCGACGAAAAACTGTTTTTT
CDR3 protein: CSARERDEKLFF

J gene: TRBJ2-1
D gene: .
V gene: TRBV6-5
clone size: few
CDR3 DNA: TGTGCCAGCAGTTACGGGGGTGGGAATGAGCAGTTCTTC
CDR3 protein: CASSYGGGNEQFF

J gene: TRBJ2-5
D gene: .
V gene: TRBV20-1
clone size: .
CDR3 DNA: TGCAGTGCTAGAGTATCAACTAGTGGGTTAGAGACCCAGTACTTC
CDR3 protein: CSARVSTSGLETQYF

J gene: TRBJ2-3
D gene: TRBD1
V gene: TRBV11-1
clone size: .
CDR3 DNA: TGTGCCAGCAGCCGGGACTATGGGACAGGGAAGGATTCCGATACGCAGTATTTT
CDR3 protein: CASSRDYGTGKDSDTQYF

J gene: TRBJ1-2
D gene: TRBD1
V gene: TRBV28
clone size: many
CDR3 DNA: TGTGCCAGCAGTTTTTCGGGATTCAGGACAGGGACGGACTATGGCTACACCTTC
CDR3 protein: CASSFSGFRTGTDYGYTF

J gene: TRBJ1-1
D gene: .
V gene: TRBV7-9
clone size: .
CDR3 DNA: TGTGCCAGCAACGGACCGATGAACACTGAAGCTTTCTTT
CDR3 protein: CASNGPMNTEAFF

J gene: TRBJ2-3
D gene: TRBD2
V gene: TRBV5-1
clone size: .
CDR3 DNA: TGCGCCAGCAGCTACGGACTAGCGGGAGTTCGAGGCACAGATACGCAGTATTTT
CDR3 protein: CASSYGLAGVRGTDTQYF

J gene: TRBJ2-1
D gene: TRBD2
V gene: TRBV11-2
clone size: .
CDR3 DNA: TGTGCCAGCAGCTTTCTAGCGGGAGCCGGGAATGAGCAGTTCTTC
CDR3 protein: CASSFLAGAGNEQFF

J gene: TRBJ2-5
D gene: TRBD2
V gene: TRBV4-1
clone size: many
CDR3 DNA: TGCGCCAGCAGCCTCGGACTAGCGGGAGACGGAGAGACCCAGTACTTC
CDR3 protein: CASSLGLAGDGETQYF

J gene: TRBJ2-1
D gene: TRBD1
V gene: TRBV7-8
clone size: .
CDR3 DNA: TGTGCCAGCAGACCGCGGTTGAGGGACAGGGACAATGAGCAGTTCTTC
CDR3 protein: CASRPRLRDRDNEQFF

J gene: TRBJ2-1
D gene: .
V gene: TRBV28
clone size: many
CDR3 DNA: TGTGCCAGCACCCAATATAAAGTGGTTTACAATGAGCAGTTCTTC
CDR3 protein: CASTQYKVVYNEQFF

J gene: TRBJ2-7
D gene: .
V gene: TRBV20-1
clone size: few
CDR3 DNA: TGCAGTGCTAGCCCCTCCCAGGGTTTAGGCTACGAGCAGTACTTC
CDR3 protein: CSASPSQGLGYEQYF

J gene: TRBJ2-2
D gene: .
V gene: TRBV20-1
clone size: .
CDR3 DNA: TGCAGTGCTAGAGACACTTCGGAGAACACCGGGGAGCTGTTTTTT
CDR3 protein: CSARDTSENTGELFF